These 24 T cell receptor beta chains share one sample of origin, sequenced in a study of blood T cell repertoires in COVID-19. Libraries were prepared by immunoSEQ multiplex PCR; TCRdb keeps only in-frame clonotypes and omits some of them. The repertoire holds approximately 290,000 clones, around 85% seen once, with roughly 0.87% in the top ten. The sample was peripheral blood. The receptors originated from a human donor with COVID-19, enrolled during active disease. The donor label of this sample is uncertain.

V usage is TRBV2 and J usage is TRBJ1-2, with 7 bases fitting TRBD1. The germline V gene encodes CDR1 SNHLY and CDR2 FYNNEI. J gave up 8 bases and V 10 bases, and 13 bases lay outside the gene matches. The CDR3 covers 13 residues. This chain's CDR3 is CATRSEGAGGYTF. CDR3 sequence (DNA): TGTGCCACCCGATCGGAGGGGGCAGGAGGCTACACCTTC.

This chain connects TRBV28 to TRBJ2-7, with 7 bases that match TRBD1. The CDR3 sequence is 15 residues long. Trimming cost V 7 bases and J 0 bases; bases outside gene matches: 9. The germline V gene has CDR1 MDHEN and CDR2 SYDVKM. In DNA form, the CDR3 reads TGTGCCAGCACTTTCCAGGGGGATCTCTCCTACGAGCAGTACTTC. It yields the protein CASTFQGDLSYEQYF.

The J gene is TRBJ2-7, the V gene TRBV5-1; perhaps TRBD2 as D (6 bases). The V gene's germline CDR1 is SGHRS and CDR2 YFSETQ. Trimming took 2 bases from V and 1 from J, leaving 10 bases between them. The CDR3 length is 14 residues. In DNA, the CDR3 is TGCGCCAGCAGCTTTTACGGGGGATCCTACGAGCAGTACTTC. Its translation: CASSFYGGSYEQYF.

This chain joins TRBV7-3 and TRBJ2-1; unclear D gene. Germline V gene lookup returns CDR1 SGHTA and CDR2 FQGTGA. Trimming shortened V by 1 base and J by 6 bases, and 7 bases separated the two germline ends. The CDR3 has 13 amino acids. The CDR3 is CASSLRSRNEQFF. In DNA form, the CDR3 reads TGTGCCAGCAGCTTAAGGAGCCGCAATGAGCAGTTCTTC.

The chain links TRBV7-2 to TRBJ2-6; the D is unclear. This CDR3 is built from 14 residues. Germline V gene data show CDR1 as SGHTA and CDR2 as FQGNSA. V was shortened by 4 bases and J by 3 bases, with 7 bases between the two germline ends. The CDR3 nucleotides read TGTGCCAGCAGCTCCCCCTATGGGGCCAACGTCCTGACTTTC. It translates to CASSSPYGANVLTF. Together with reference TRBV7-2 and TRBJ2-6, the CDR3 gives the full variable domain: GAGVSQSPSNKVTEKGKDVELRCDPISGHTALYWYRQSLGQGLEFLIYFQGNSAPDKSGLPSDRFSAERTGGSVSTLTIQRTQQEDSAVYLCASSSPYGANVLTFGAGSRLTVL.

V usage is TRBV7-2 and J usage is TRBJ2-3, with 9 bases that match TRBD1. The CDR3 is made up of 17 amino acids. The ends lost 6 bases at V and 2 bases at J; junction bases unmatched: 12. Germline values: CDR1 SGHTA, CDR2 FQGNSA. The CDR3 reads CASRRTAGTGPTDTQYF. CDR3 in DNA: TGTGCCAGCAGACGAACCGCCGGGACAGGGCCCACAGATACGCAGTATTTT. Combining the CDR3 with reference TRBV7-2 and TRBJ2-3 gives the whole variable domain GAGVSQSPSNKVTEKGKDVELRCDPISGHTALYWYRQSLGQGLEFLIYFQGNSAPDKSGLPSDRFSAERTGGSVSTLTIQRTQQEDSAVYLCASRRTAGTGPTDTQYFGPGTRLTVL.

The count of this clone is one. The chain is built from TRBV10-1 and TRBJ2-2, with 7 bases that match TRBD1. Unmatched junction bases numbered 3, after V lost 5 bases and J lost 6 bases. Germline V gene sequence: CDR1 WNHNN, CDR2 SYGVQD (reference sequence). This CDR3 contains 13 residues. DNA for the CDR3: TGCGCCAGCAGTCTCACAGGGGCCGGGGAGCTGTTTTTT. Amino acids: CASSLTGAGELFF.

This clone occurred once. The chain has TRBV7-2 and TRBJ2-3; D not resolved. This CDR3 region has 15 residues. V lost 0 bases and J 4 bases, leaving 11 bases between the germline ends. The germline gives CDR1 SGHTA, CDR2 FQGNSA. The CDR3 region is CASSLAIGAADTQYF. Here the CDR3 DNA reads TGTGCCAGCAGCTTAGCGATCGGCGCGGCAGATACGCAGTATTTT.

V gene TRBV3-1 (or the pseudogene TRBV3-2) combines with J gene TRBJ1-1; D remains unclear. Trimming cost V 0 bases and J 7 bases, with 12 bases left between them. The CDR3 is 14 residues long. Germline V gene data show CDR1 as LGHDT and CDR2 as YNNKEL (reference sequence). CDR3 amino acids: CASSQEFSGSEAFF. CDR3 DNA: TGTGCCAGCAGCCAAGAATTTTCCGGGAGTGAAGCTTTCTTT.

This chain connects TRBV15 to TRBJ1-1, with D perhaps matching TRBD1 (6 bases). CDR1 LNHNV and CDR2 YYDKDF come from the germline V gene (reference sequence). Trimming pared 3 bases from V and 9 bases from J, leaving 17 bases between. This CDR3 has 14 residues. The CDR3 here is CATSSNRALGQAFF. The CDR3 nucleotides read TGTGCCACCAGCAGCAACAGGGCCCTGGGTCAAGCTTTCTTT.

This clone showed up just once. The chain has TRBV28 and TRBJ2-2, with D hard to call. The CDR3 is 18 amino acids. The germline V and J ends were trimmed by 3 bases and 0 bases, with 17 bases remaining between them. CDR1 and CDR2 (germline): MDHEN, SYDVKM. The chain's CDR3 is CASSLPLLQLSNTGELFF. CDR3 DNA: TGTGCCAGCAGTTTGCCGCTCCTGCAACTTTCGAACACCGGGGAGCTGTTTTTT.

The chain couples TRBV28 to TRBJ1-2; TRBD1 is a possible D gene (5 bases). Germline CDR1 is MDHEN and CDR2 is SYDVKM. The CDR3 covers 12 residues. The V end lost 8 bases, the J end lost 8 bases, and 15 bases lay between the germline ends. As DNA, the CDR3 is TGTGCCAGCGCTGGGGCCAGGTCCGGCTACACCTTC. Encoded protein: CASAGARSGYTF.

The chain recombines TRBV5-6 with TRBJ2-3, with 9 positions matching TRBD2. Germline values: CDR1 SGHDT, CDR2 YYEEEE. With V trimmed by 4 bases and J by 0 bases, 12 bases remained unmatched. The CDR3 is 18 residues long. This CDR3 is CASSQMGLAGISTDTQYF. CDR3 bases: TGTGCCAGCAGCCAGATGGGGCTAGCGGGGATTAGCACAGATACGCAGTATTTT.

The chain links TRBV20-1 to TRBJ2-7; 9 bases map to TRBD2. CDR3 length equals 13 residues. Trimming removed 3 bases from V and 6 bases from J; junction bases left unmatched: 6. Per germline, CDR1 DFQATT and CDR2 SNEGSKA (reference sequence). CDR3 sequence: CSASFSGRAEQYF. DNA of the CDR3: TGCAGTGCTAGTTTTAGCGGGAGAGCCGAGCAGTACTTC.

This chain connects TRBV30 to TRBJ1-1, with no clear D. The germline CDR1 and CDR2 sequences are GTSNPN and SVGIG (reference sequence). V was trimmed by 4 bases and J by 4 bases, leaving 7 bases between them. The CDR3 contains 11 residues. CDR3 amino acids: CAWIVGTEAFF. The DNA for the CDR3 is TGTGCCTGGATAGTCGGCACTGAAGCTTTCTTT.

The DNA for the CDR3 is TGTGCCAGCAGCAACCGAAGGGGCTACGAGCAGTACTTC. Amino acid sequence: CASSNRRGYEQYF. V gene TRBV11-2 combines with J gene TRBJ2-7, with a tentative D call TRBD1 (5 bases). The CDR3 contains 13 residues. Trimming removed 5 bases from V and 3 bases from J, with 11 bases in between. Germline V CDR1 and CDR2: SGHAT, FQNNGV.

This clone was observed a single time. This chain joins TRBV11-2 and TRBJ1-3; unclear D gene. CDR1 and CDR2 (germline): SGHAT, FQNNGV. The CDR3 is made up of 15 amino acids. Between the trimmed V and J ends, which lost 1 base and 0 bases, there was a span of 7 bases. In nucleotides, the CDR3 is TGTGCCAGCAGCTTAGCTCTCCGCTCTGGAAACACCATATATTTT. Residues: CASSLALRSGNTIYF. The variable domain in full, with the rest retrieved from reference TRBV11-2 and TRBJ1-3, is EAGVAQSPRYKIIEKRQSVAFWCNPISGHATLYWYQQILGQGPKLLIQFQNNGVVDDSQLPKDRFSAERLKGVDSTLKIQPAKLEDSAVYLCASSLALRSGNTIYFGEGSWLTVV.

There are many counts of this clone. V usage is TRBV7-9 and J usage is TRBJ2-4, with D possibly TRBD1 on 6 matching bases. Germline V gives CDR1 SEHNR, CDR2 FQNEAQ (reference sequence). The CDR3 is 15 amino acids. V was cut by 5 bases and J by 0 bases, with 11 bases left in between. The CDR3, as DNA: TGTGCCAGCAGCCCAGGGGCTCAAGCCAAAAACATTCAGTACTTC. Residues: CASSPGAQAKNIQYF.

The CDR3 DNA sequence: TGTGCCAGTAGCCCGACAGGGGGCGGTTCTGGGGCCAACGTCCTGACTTTC. Protein product: CASSPTGGGSGANVLTF. The chain links TRBV19 to TRBJ2-6; 10 positions agree with TRBD1. Unmatched junction bases numbered 6, after V lost 6 bases and J lost 1 base. This CDR3 comprises 17 residues. The V gene's germline CDR1 is LNHDA and CDR2 SQIVND (reference sequence).

The chain uses TRBV5-1 and TRBJ2-1, with D perhaps TRBD1 (6 bases). Trimming took 0 bases from V and 6 from J, leaving 13 bases between them. Germline CDR1 is SGHRS and CDR2 is YFSETQ. CDR3 length: 15 residues. CDR3 sequence: CASSLDHRVGNEQFF. The CDR3 DNA reads TGCGCCAGCAGCTTGGACCACAGGGTGGGCAATGAGCAGTTCTTC.

The V and J genes are TRBV6-5 and TRBJ2-7; 7 bases align to TRBD2. CDR3 length equals 16 residues. V gave up 4 bases and J gave up 5 bases; unmatched junction bases: 14. Germline V gene data show CDR1 as MNHEY and CDR2 as SVGAGI. CDR3 sequence (DNA): TGTGCCAGCAGTTCGCCGGGACTACCTAAAGGAGACGAGCAGTACTTC. As protein: CASSSPGLPKGDEQYF.

The chain joins TRBV9 to TRBJ1-2, with D tentatively TRBD1 (6 bases). Trimming shortened V by 0 bases and J by 8 bases, and 20 bases separated the two germline ends. Germline assignment: CDR1 SGDLS and CDR2 YYNGEE. CDR3 length equals 16 residues. The CDR3 nucleotides are TGTGCCAGCAGCGTAGTCGGGGGGCGCGTCTTCAACGGCTACACCTTC. Encoded protein: CASSVVGGRVFNGYTF.

Only one count was recorded for this clone. J is TRBJ1-1 and V is TRBV12-3 or TRBV12-4; D remains ambiguous. This CDR3 region has 11 residues. The V gene lost 3 bases and the J gene lost 10 bases, with 9 bases spanning the gap. CDR3 amino acids: CASSFGRGAFF. CDR3 nucleotide sequence: TGTGCCAGCAGTTTTGGTAGAGGAGCTTTCTTT.

The gene calls are TRBV18 and TRBJ1-1; possibly TRBD1 for D (5 bases). The V end was cut by 2 bases, the J end by 4 bases, with 17 bases between. CDR3 length: 16 amino acids. Germline V gene sequence: CDR1 KGHSH, CDR2 LQKENI. The CDR3 DNA follows: TGTGCCAGCTCACCATTAGGGGCCGCCCGGAGCACTGAAGCTTTCTTT. Protein product: CASSPLGAARSTEAFF.